This is a list of T cell receptor beta chains from one sample in a study of cytomegalovirus exposure and HLA in healthy donors. TCRdb's table, derived via immunoSEQ multiplex PCR, lists solely in-frame clones and lacks some. The sample shows 100,000 to 150,000 clones, around 80% of them seen only once. The sequencing sample was made of PBMCs. These receptors all come from a female donor in good health and CMV-seronegative. CDR3s include the opening cysteine and the closing phenylalanine or tryptophan. A D gene is named only where the DNA matches it firmly. The size of a clone is reported for some rows only, either as once, few or many, or as a class for expanded clones.

d_gene	abundance	j_gene	v_gene	CDR3nt	CDR3aa
NA	once	TRBJ1-6	TRBV4-1	TGCGCCAGCAGCCAAGAAGACGTTTGGTCAGGGAGGTCTAATTCACCCCTCCACTTT	CASSQEDVWSGRSNSPLHF
NA	NA	TRBJ2-7	TRBV5-1	TGCGCCAGCCGACGTGCAGGGGAATCATCCTACGAGCAGTACTTC	CASRRAGESSYEQYF
NA	NA	TRBJ1-2	TRBV2	TGTGCCACCACCCGTACGGGGTCGAATGGCTACACCTTC	CATTRTGSNGYTF
TRBD1	NA	TRBJ1-1	TRBV25-1	TGTGCCAGCAGCCCGAGGGGGCCCGGAACTGAAGCTTTCTTT	CASSPRGPGTEAFF
TRBD1	NA	TRBJ2-1	TRBV6-1	TGTGCCAGCAGTGTACAGACAGGGTCCTCCTACAATGAGCAGTTCTTC	CASSVQTGSSYNEQFF
NA	NA	TRBJ2-7	TRBV5-4	TGTGCCAGCAGCTTGGAAGGGAGCTCCTACGAGCAGTACTTC	CASSLEGSSYEQYF
TRBD2	once	TRBJ2-1	TRBV11-2	TGTGCCAGCAGCCTAACTAGCGGAGTGGACAATGAGCAGTTCTTC	CASSLTSGVDNEQFF
TRBD1	NA	TRBJ1-2	TRBV11-2	TGTGCCAGCAGCACCAGACAGGGGGTCTTCGGCTACACCTTC	CASSTRQGVFGYTF
NA	NA	TRBJ1-1	TRBV11-3	TGTGCCAGCAGCCGATTGGAGGGAGCCACTGAAGCTTTCTTT	CASSRLEGATEAFF
NA	NA	TRBJ1-5	TRBV7-2	TGTGCCAGCAGCTTAGATGCGCTACAGCCCCAGCATTTT	CASSLDALQPQHF
NA	NA	TRBJ2-2	TRBV7-9	TGTGCCAGCAGCTTAGTTTCCCGGAGCACCGGGGAGCTGTTTTTT	CASSLVSRSTGELFF
TRBD1	once	TRBJ1-3	TRBV14	TGTGCCAGCAGTCGACAGGGTGATTCTGGAAACACCATATATTTT	CASSRQGDSGNTIYF
TRBD2	NA	TRBJ2-7	TRBV7-6	TGTGCCAGCGCACTAGCGGGAGGGCTATCCTACGAGCAGTACTTC	CASALAGGLSYEQYF
TRBD2	NA	TRBJ2-7	TRBV4-1	TGCGCCAGCAGAGGGACTAGCGGCTACGAGCAGTACTTC	CASRGTSGYEQYF
NA	NA	TRBJ1-1	TRBV28	TGTGCCAGCAGCTTACCTGGAGCCACTGAAGCTTTCTTT	CASSLPGATEAFF
NA	once	TRBJ1-1	TRBV6-1	TGTGCCAGCAGTGTCGACGGCGGGGGATACACTGAAGCTTTCTTT	CASSVDGGGYTEAFF
NA	NA	TRBJ2-2	TRBV5-1	TGCGCCAGCAGCAGACAGGGGAGGGACACCGGGGAGCTGTTTTTT	CASSRQGRDTGELFF
NA	NA	TRBJ2-1	TRBV29-1	TGCAGCGTTGCCCCTCCTCAGTTCTTC	CSVAPPQFF
NA	once	TRBJ2-1	TRBV5-5	TGTGCCAGCAGCTTGCAACTCAATGAGCAGTTCTTC	CASSLQLNEQFF
TRBD2	NA	TRBJ2-1	TRBV4-1	TGCGCCAGCAGCCAAGAGAGGCTAGCGGGAATGGACAATGAGCAGTTCTTC	CASSQERLAGMDNEQFF
NA	few	TRBJ2-2	TRBV7-9	TGTGCCAGCAGCCCCAGATCGAGCGGGCCGAACACCGGGGAGCTGTTTTTT	CASSPRSSGPNTGELFF
NA	NA	TRBJ2-5	TRBV28	TGTGCCAGCAGTTTATTCGGGAGTGGGGAGACCCAGTACTTC	CASSLFGSGETQYF
TRBD1	NA	TRBJ1-5	TRBV9	TGTGCCAGCAGCGGACAGGGAGGACAGCCCCAGCATTTT	CASSGQGGQPQHF
TRBD1	NA	TRBJ2-7	TRBV28	TGTGCCAGCAGTATACCTCAGGGGGCCGGAGAGCAGTACTTC	CASSIPQGAGEQYF
TRBD2	NA	TRBJ2-5	TRBV5-6	TGTGCCAGCAGCTTCCCTAGCGGGGACGGTACTCAAGAGACCCAGTACTTC	CASSFPSGDGTQETQYF
NA	once	TRBJ1-2	TRBV5-1	TGCGCCAGCAGCTTGGGGTCTTCAGGGGACTATGGCTACACCTTC	CASSLGSSGDYGYTF
TRBD2	NA	TRBJ2-1	TRBV4-1	TGCGCCAGCAGCCAAGAAGGACTAGCGGGGCGTTACAATGAGCAGTTCTTC	CASSQEGLAGRYNEQFF
TRBD2	NA	TRBJ2-2	TRBV4-3	TGCGCCAGCAGCCAAGTAGGCCTCCCGGGACTAGCGGGAGCGAACACCGGGGAGCTGTTTTTT	CASSQVGLPGLAGANTGELFF
TRBD2	NA	TRBJ2-3	TRBV19	TGTGCCAGCAGGACTAGTGTACAAGATACGCAGTATTTT	CASRTSVQDTQYF
NA	once	TRBJ1-1	TRBV6-6	TGTGCCAGCAGCCCCACATGGACTCGCATGAACACTGAAGCTTTCTTT	CASSPTWTRMNTEAFF
NA	NA	TRBJ1-2	TRBV10-1	TGCGCCAGCAGTGAGTCTGCCGGTTCGAGTGGCTACACCTTC	CASSESAGSSGYTF
NA	NA	TRBJ2-3	TRBV5-1	TGCGCCAGCAGCTTCAAGAGTGTCCCCAGCACAGATACGCAGTATTTT	CASSFKSVPSTDTQYF
NA	NA	TRBJ2-1	TRBV4-2	TGTGCCAGCAGCCAAGGGGGCGATTACAATGAGCAGTTCTTC	CASSQGGDYNEQFF
TRBD1	once	TRBJ2-7	TRBV28	TGTGCCAGCAGTCTCCCGACAGGGCTGTCTCTCGAGCAGTACTTC	CASSLPTGLSLEQYF
NA	NA	TRBJ1-1	TRBV15	TGTGCCACCAGTAAAGGGGTCAATGCGGTAACTGAAGCTTTCTTT	CATSKGVNAVTEAFF
TRBD1	NA	TRBJ1-1	TRBV7-3	TGTGCCAGCAGCTCGGGACAGACCACTGAAGCTTTCTTT	CASSSGQTTEAFF
TRBD1	NA	TRBJ1-1	TRBV5-1	TGCGCCAGCAGCGGGGACAGTGGATCGCGGGAAGAAGCTTTCTTT	CASSGDSGSREEAFF
NA	NA	TRBJ2-7	TRBV28	TGTGCCAGCAGTTTATGGGCCCCATTGCTCCGCAGGGAAAACTACGAGCAGTACTTC	CASSLWAPLLRRENYEQYF
NA	NA	TRBJ2-1	TRBV5-1	TGCGCCAGCAGCTTAAGCGGCTCCTACAATGAGCAGTTCTTC	CASSLSGSYNEQFF
NA	NA	TRBJ2-3	TRBV6-1	TGTGCCAGCAGCCCAACACCTGTTACAGATACGCAGTATTTT	CASSPTPVTDTQYF
NA	NA	TRBJ2-1	TRBV11-2	TGTGCCAGCAGCTTATCACAGGGATACTACAATGAGCAGTTCTTC	CASSLSQGYYNEQFF
TRBD2	NA	TRBJ2-1	TRBV11-2	TGTGCCAGCAGCGAGACTAGCGGGAGCTCCTACAATGAGCAGTTCTTC	CASSETSGSSYNEQFF
NA	NA	TRBJ2-1	TRBV9	TGTGCCAGCAGCCTTAGAATGGAGACGTACAATGAGCAGTTCTTC	CASSLRMETYNEQFF
NA	NA	TRBJ1-2	TRBV6-5	TGTGCCAGCAGTTACGTACTACCCGGCGATCACTATGGCTACACCTTC	CASSYVLPGDHYGYTF
NA	NA	TRBJ1-5	TRBV28	TGTGCCACATCCGCGGGGGGACAGCCCCAGCATTTT	CATSAGGQPQHF
TRBD2	NA	TRBJ2-1	TRBV7-9	TGTGCCAGCATTCTAGCGGGAGGGATCGACAATGAGCAGTTCTTC	CASILAGGIDNEQFF